The clone carrying this TCR beta chain was seen only once. Sequencing was performed with immunoSEQ multiplex PCR; in TCRdb, only in-frame clones are kept and a portion is missing. The sample comprises approximately 250,000 clones, 88% of which are singletons, and 0.75% to 1% rests with the top ten. These data belong to a study of blood T cell repertoires in COVID-19. Whole-study context: COVID-19 samples, acute and convalescent, were from the United States, Italy and Spain.

Individuals aged 18 to 89 years were recruited from 24 US areas. Sequenced input: PBMCs or T cells enriched from blood (not recorded which). The clonotype comes from a woman aged 25 to 39 who had recovered from COVID-19.

The CDR3 DNA sequence: TGTGCCAGCAGCTTAGCAGGGACTGACTCTGGGGCCAACGTCCTGACTTTC. Translation: CASSLAGTDSGANVLTF. The J gene is TRBJ2-6, the V gene TRBV7-2; the D gene is possibly TRBD2 (6 bases). Germline CDR1 and CDR2: SGHTA and FQGNSA. The length of the CDR3 is 17 residues. The germline V and J ends were trimmed by 0 bases and 0 bases, with 9 bases remaining between them.